Reported below is one T cell receptor beta chain. The antigen it binds to is not known. No clone much larger than this one lies a single base away; base qualities are absent. The immunoSEQ Assay, a bias-controlled multiplex PCR, was used to amplify TCRbeta CDR3 regions from genomic DNA. On the authors' methods: The number of nucleated cells in each sample was estimated by amplification of reference gene primers within the assay. To quantify the absolute abundance of each unique TCRbeta CDR3 rearrangement, sequence reads were collapsed and filtered. For each sample, productive Simpson clonality was calculated by taking the square root of Simpson's diversity index across productive rearrangements. TCRdb re-hosts the immuneACCESS table, in-frame sequences only. Its copies lack some clones; in the studies checked, an unresolved V gene accounts for under half of them, and the cause for the rest is not known. The V and J calls and the clone size are those of that table, but D and trimming were determined from the DNA. A total of about 120,000 clones appear in this sample, roughly 78% of them only once. The ten largest clonotypes hold 16% of the sample.

The collaborating institutions used their own protocols to collect whole blood in K2EDTA tubes. For TCRbeta analysis, collaborator samples were shipped as frozen whole blood, as isolated PBMCs, or as DNA extracted from either sample type. The source of the sample is a study of blood T cell repertoires in COVID-19 (TCRdb year 2020). With regard to the full study: Samples covering the acute and convalescent phases of COVID-19 were provided by collaborators in the United States, Italy and Spain. The prospective study material was composed of cDNA or gDNA derived from T cells, B-cell-depleted T cells, or PBMCs. Subjects who had been exposed to COVID-19, were actively infected with it, or had recovered from it provided the deeply sampled blood TCRbeta repertoires that made up the dataset. A freely available public database, intended as a resource for researchers studying the immune response to SARS-CoV-2, is where the repertoires were released. Samples were obtained from the ongoing ImmuneRACE study (first 160 participants) and from roughly 1,300 subjects provided by 6 global collaborators. Nearly every sample came with metadata listing a de-identified subject ID, COVID-19 status, age in years and sex. HLA class I and class II types, where available, came from metadata supplied by the sample provider rather than from assay-based typing.

General conclusions and limits of the study: Clinical and demographic metadata were provided uncurated, with the amount varying by source and participant.

CDR1 and CDR2 (SGHDT, YYEEEE) derive from the germline V gene. The trim is 1 base for V and 10 bases for J, with a gap of 17 bases between the germline ends. Its CDR3 holds 14 amino acids, cysteine through phenylalanine. Of the read, only the CDR3 DNA is kept; its 42 bases are in frame from base 1. This receptor was identified in a man in his fifties or sixties with active or convalescent COVID-19. The sequenced sample consisted of peripheral blood. In this chain, TRBV5-6 is recombined with TRBJ1-2, and possibly TRBD1, on 6 matching bases. The nucleotide sequence is given as TGTGCCAGCAGCTTGCAGCAGGGGTCCGAGGACTACACCTTC. This is translated as CASSLQQGSEDYTF.